These 15 T cell receptor beta chains originate from one sample sequenced in a study of blood T cells in healthy people across ages. For the second PCR, which ran for about 6 to 11 cycles, a sample-barcoded 5' primer and a J-beta primer mix were used. MiXCR, run by TCRdb on the 5' RACE reads, gives a single entry per CDR3 protein. Of 1.5 million to 2 million distinct CDR3 sequences listed, 28% are singletons. The sequenced sample was blood. Receptor source: a woman aged 30 to 39 in good health.

The table lists this clonotype with a few counts. The rearrangement joins TRBV29-1 to TRBJ2-5; either TRBD1 or TRBD2 may fit D (5 bases each). Germline V gene lookup returns CDR1 SQVTM and CDR2 ANQGSEA. The V and J ends lost 1 base and 5 bases respectively, with 14 bases between them. There are 14 residues in the CDR3. CDR3 in DNA: TGCAGCGTTGAAGGGGGACGGGACGTCGAGACCCAGTACTTC. Translation gives CSVEGGRDVETQYF.

The chain links TRBV18 to TRBJ2-1, with D hard to call. Germline values: CDR1 KGHSH, CDR2 LQKENI. V lost 3 bases and J 4 bases, leaving 10 bases between the germline ends. This CDR3 has 14 residues. The CDR3: CASSPAVLYNEQFF. CDR3 nucleotides: TGTGCCAGCTCACCCGCAGTATTGTACAATGAGCAGTTCTTC.

This chain joins TRBV27 and TRBJ1-1; the D is unclear. V lost 3 bases and J lost 0, with 14 bases in between. In germline, CDR1 is MNHEY, CDR2 SMNVEV (reference sequence). CDR3 size: 16 residues. This chain's CDR3 is CASSFRPDTMNTEAFF. In DNA form, the CDR3 reads TGTGCCAGCAGTTTCCGACCTGACACCATGAACACTGAAGCTTTCTTT.

The V call is TRBV5-5, the J call TRBJ1-1; D unclear. CDR1 is SGHKS and CDR2 is YYEKEE in the germline V gene (reference sequence). The CDR3 covers 13 residues. V shed 3 bases and J shed 4 bases, with 10 bases lying between them. The CDR3 protein is CASSSGYSTEAFF. In DNA form, the CDR3 reads TGTGCCAGCAGCTCAGGATACTCCACTGAAGCTTTCTTT.

This clonotype was counted at least ten times. The V call is TRBV12-3 or TRBV12-4, the J call TRBJ2-1; tentative D call: TRBD1 (6 bases). V lost 6 bases and J 9 bases, leaving 15 bases between the germline ends. This CDR3 contains 13 residues. The CDR3 here is CASSRATGPEQFF. The CDR3 DNA is TGTGCCAGCAGCCGAGCTACAGGGCCTGAGCAGTTCTTC.

In the case of this clonotype: Just one base apart from a much larger clone, this may be a read error. The rearrangement joins TRBV20-1 to TRBJ2-1, with D perhaps matching TRBD2 (5 bases). Judging by the DNA end, TRBJ2-7 fits better; the J call may be wrong. The CDR3 is made up of 17 amino acids. Germline CDR1 DFQATT, CDR2 SNEGSKA (reference sequence). The CDR3: CSARDKFGGSSYNEQYF. DNA for the CDR3: TGCAGTGCTAGAGATAAGTTCGGCGGGTCCTCCTACAATGAGCAGTACTTC.

The table lists this clonotype with a few counts. V gene TRBV5-5 combines with J gene TRBJ1-5; possibly TRBD1 for D (5 bases). Germline V CDR1 and CDR2: SGHKS, YYEKEE (reference sequence). V lost 4 bases and J lost 9, with 26 bases in between. CDR3 length: 17 residues. This chain's CDR3 is CASSKTGVARDGRPQHF. The CDR3 region has the DNA TGTGCCAGCAGCAAGACGGGGGTCGCCAGGGACGGAAGGCCCCAGCATTTT.

This chain connects TRBV6-5 to TRBJ2-5; no clear D. CDR3 length: 14 residues. Germline CDR1 and CDR2: MNHEY and SVGAGI. V was cut by 5 bases and J by 0 bases, with 10 bases left in between. The CDR3 nucleotides read TGTGCCAGCAGTCCACCACACGACCAAGAGACCCAGTACTTC. Residues: CASSPPHDQETQYF.

This clonotype was found a few times. The chain couples TRBV12-3 or TRBV12-4 to TRBJ1-1; D call uncertain. Trimming stripped 4 bases from V and 5 bases from J, with 11 bases between. This CDR3 spans 13 amino acids. CDR3 in amino acids: CASSSDGKTEAFF. The CDR3 region has the DNA TGTGCCAGCAGTTCTGACGGAAAGACTGAAGCTTTCTTT.

This clonotype was detected many times. The chain employs TRBV29-1 and TRBJ2-1, with D uncertain. Germline lookup yields CDR1 SQVTM and CDR2 ANQGSEA. Trimming pared 6 bases from V and 7 bases from J, leaving 19 bases between. CDR3 length: 14 amino acids. The CDR3 DNA reads TGCAGCGTGTCGACAACCTCCTCCTTGAATGAGCAGTTCTTC. Residues: CSVSTTSSLNEQFF.

This clonotype was counted between two and nine times. The rearrangement links TRBV6-6 to TRBJ1-2; the D is unclear. Trimming removed 6 bases at V and 6 bases at J, with 17 bases between. Germline V gene data show CDR1 as MNHNY and CDR2 as SVGAGI (reference sequence). This CDR3 has 14 amino acids. CDR3 DNA sequence: TGTGCCAGCAGGGGAGAGGGAAGGCCCCATGGCTACACCTTC. It yields the protein CASRGEGRPHGYTF.

This clonotype appeared a few times. This chain links TRBV10-3 with TRBJ2-7; the D gene is possibly TRBD1 (5 bases). The CDR3 extends over 13 amino acids. The germline gives CDR1 ENHRY, CDR2 SYGVKD. V shed 3 bases and J shed 5 bases, with 11 bases lying between them. The CDR3 is CAISEGQGNEQYF. DNA for the CDR3: TGTGCCATCAGTGAAGGCCAGGGTAACGAGCAGTACTTC.

Concerning this clonotype itself: The junction departs from germline at one end; a sequencing error may be responsible. The rearrangement joins TRBV24-1 to TRBJ2-5; 8 bases agree with TRBD2. The germline gives CDR1 KGHDR, CDR2 SFDVKD. This CDR3 is built from 14 residues. CDR3 sequence reads: CATNSGDRQATQYF. In nucleotides, the CDR3 is TGTGCCACCAATAGCGGGGACCGCCAAGCGACCCAGTACTTC.

This clonotype showed up just a few times. The genes are TRBV5-6 and TRBJ2-2; D remains ambiguous. Germline V gene data show CDR1 as SGHDT and CDR2 as YYEEEE. V gave up 2 bases and J gave up 5 bases, with 7 bases separating them. The CDR3 is 13 residues long. CDR3 amino acids: CASSFRETGELFF. CDR3 coding DNA: TGTGCCAGCAGCTTTAGGGAAACCGGGGAGCTGTTTTTT.

This clonotype has more than one count but fewer than ten. This chain joins TRBV18 and TRBJ1-3, with TRBD1 as a possible D gene (6 bases). This CDR3 is 15 amino acids long. V was trimmed by 8 bases and J by 0 bases, leaving 14 bases between them. Per germline, CDR1 KGHSH and CDR2 LQKENI. The CDR3 reads CASTPDRHSGNTIYF. CDR3 DNA: TGTGCCAGCACTCCGGACAGACACTCTGGAAACACCATATATTTT.